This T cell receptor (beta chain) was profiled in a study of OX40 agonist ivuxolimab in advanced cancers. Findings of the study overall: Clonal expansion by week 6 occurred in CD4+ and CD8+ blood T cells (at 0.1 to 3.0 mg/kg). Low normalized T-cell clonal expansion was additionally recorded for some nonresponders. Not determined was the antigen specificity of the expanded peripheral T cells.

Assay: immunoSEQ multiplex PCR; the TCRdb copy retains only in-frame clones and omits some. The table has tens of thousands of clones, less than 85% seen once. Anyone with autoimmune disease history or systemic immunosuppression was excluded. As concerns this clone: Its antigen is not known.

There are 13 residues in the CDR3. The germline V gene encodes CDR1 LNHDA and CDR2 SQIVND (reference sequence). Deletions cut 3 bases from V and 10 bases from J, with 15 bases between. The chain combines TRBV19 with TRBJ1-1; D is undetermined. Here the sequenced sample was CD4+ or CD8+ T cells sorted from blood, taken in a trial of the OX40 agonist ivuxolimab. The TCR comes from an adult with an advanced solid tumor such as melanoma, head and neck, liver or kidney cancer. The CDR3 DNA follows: TGTGCCAGTAGTATCCGTGGCACGGTAAGAGCTTTCTTT. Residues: CASSIRGTVRAFF.